This T cell receptor (beta chain) was sequenced in a study of blood T cell repertoires in COVID-19. The method was immunoSEQ multiplex PCR; TCRdb's version includes in-frame clones alone and lacks a portion of them. The table lists some 240,000 clones, around 80% of them singletons. This clone came up a few times. The germline V gene encodes CDR1 SQVTM and CDR2 ANQGSEA. Trimming pared 3 bases from V and 8 bases from J, leaving 23 bases between. The length of the CDR3 is 16 residues. Material for sequencing was peripheral blood. The origin of this receptor is a woman aged 40 to 50 who had recovered from COVID-19. The chain carries TRBV29-1 and TRBJ2-1; a weak D match, TRBD2 (6 bases). The DNA for the CDR3 is TGCAGCGTTGAGTTCGGTGGGGACTCTCCGGGAGATGAGCAGTTCTTC. Translated, it gives CSVEFGGDSPGDEQFF.